This T cell receptor beta chain was identified in a study of PD-1 blockade in classical Hodgkin lymphoma (dated by TCRdb to 2020 to 2022). Regarding the study in general: Nivolumab dosing was 3 mg/kg intravenously every 2 weeks, continuing until either disease progression or unacceptable toxicity. A peripheral blood immune signature of response to PD-1 blockade in classical Hodgkin lymphoma was defined using TCR beta sequencing and CyTOF.

The time point tag for this specimen amounts to: cycle 1 day 1 (C1D1), immediately before nivolumab initiation. Every trial patient had relapsed following autologous stem cell transplantation, and prior brentuximab vedotin exposure was what differed among cohorts A, B and C. The trial cohort comprised some 60 patients with relapsed/refractory classical Hodgkin lymphoma whose best overall responses were complete response, partial response or progressive disease. Trial patients were treated with single-agent nivolumab in the multi-cohort phase II CheckMate 205 trial. An independent review committee assessed best overall response by applying the 2007 International Working Group response criteria. Trial PBMCs were collected immediately before nivolumab initiation (C1D1) and during therapy at cycle 2 day 1 and cycle 4 day 1. Peripheral blood was collected in 8 mL Vacutainer Cell Preparation Tubes, from which PBMCs were isolated by centrifugation and then cryopreserved.

Comments on this clone: It lacks a known antigen. Base quality data are lacking; no much larger clone is found one base away.

The germline V gene gives CDR1 as KGHSH and CDR2 as LQKENI. Relative to germline, V is 5 bases shorter and J is 2 bases shorter, with 13 bases between their ends. The CDR3 runs 14 amino acids, cysteine and phenylalanine included. Here the CDR3 DNA is all that survives: 42 bases in frame from base 1. Points the paper makes about the study in general: Among trial patients, those achieving complete response had baseline diversity similar to that of newly diagnosed patients, while diversity was significantly lower in partial responders and progressors. The study was limited to a single clinical trial cohort, and causes of repertoire differences, possibly disease activity or prior therapy, remained undefined. Baseline TCR diversity was reported to be lower in newly diagnosed patients than in healthy donors, and even lower in relapsed/refractory patients. CD4+ but not CD8+ TCR diversity rose significantly by C4D1 (p=0.0027 vs p=0.16), most apparent in complete responders (p=0.02). Lower diversity was seen in patients whose nivolumab began less than 1 year after ASCT, and these patients were left out of later analyses so that immune reconstitution would not confound the results.

The Qiagen DNeasy kit was used to extract genomic DNA from unsorted PBMCs and from the negatively selected CD4+ and CD8+ fractions. TCR beta CDR3 regions were subjected to amplification by immunoSEQ multiplex PCR with primers that anneal to V and J segments. A synthetic immune receptor repertoire was used to minimize amplification bias, and any remaining bias was removed computationally after sequencing. From the authors' description of their analysis: Repertoire diversity was quantified as the Shannon entropy index using custom Python scripts. Unsorted, CD4+ and CD8+ repertoires were analyzed separately, except in combined analyses where CD4+ and CD8+ sequences were merged in silico. Clonal expansion was defined as a frequency increase of at least 2-fold after treatment compared with C1D1, and clones undetected at baseline were assigned a pseudocount of 0.5. Clones with 0 or 1 copy at C1D1 were defined as singleton clones, while clones with 2 or more copies were defined as non-singleton clones. Clones expanded in unsorted samples were assigned a CD4+, CD8+ or unknown annotation through matching of protein sequences in sorted samples from the same patient. Diversity changes from C1D1 to C4D1 were tested in paired samples using Wilcoxon tests. Imported from immuneACCESS, the table was reduced by TCRdb to in-frame sequences with V and J called. These copies leave out some clones; in studies compared against another copy, an unresolved V gene accounts for under half, and the cause of the remainder is not known. V, J and clone size are taken as reported in that table, and D and trimming were inferred from the DNA itself. This sample holds approximately 84,000 clones; approximately 88% were observed only once. The top ten clonotypes cover 20% to 25% of the sample.

Sequenced material: peripheral blood mononuclear cells (PBMCs), taken at baseline. This receptor chain uses TRBV18 and TRBJ2-7; perhaps TRBD1 is the D gene, with 7 bases matching. The sequence was collected from a human donor with classical Hodgkin lymphoma. The DNA reads TGTGCCAGCTCAGCGGGCGGGACAGCCTACGAGCAGTACTTC. Its amino acids are CASSAGGTAYEQYF.